This entry is about one T cell receptor (beta chain). Trimming at V came to 5 bases and at J to 4 bases, leaving 10 bases not matched to a gene. The CDR3 has 16 amino acids. In germline, CDR1 is SEHNR, CDR2 FQNEAQ (reference sequence). Method: immunoSEQ multiplex PCR; TCRdb's copy keeps in-frame clones and lacks some. Seen here are 110,000 or so clones, 65% to 85% observed once, and the top ten hold 1.5% to 1.7%. The sample comes from a study of blood T cell repertoires in COVID-19. The overall study: Some COVID-19 samples were acute and others convalescent; all came from the United States, Italy and Spain. T cells, B-cell-depleted T cells, or PBMCs supplied cDNA or gDNA.

The source material was peripheral blood. This TCR derives from a man aged 45 to 65 with acute or convalescent COVID-19. The V call is TRBV7-9, the J call TRBJ1-2; 10 bases are a match to TRBD1. CDR3 region: CASSPNRGDRGYGYTF. CDR3 sequence (DNA): TGTGCCAGCAGCCCAAACCGGGGGGACAGGGGCTATGGCTACACCTTC.